A selection of T cell receptor beta chains follows, all from one sample in a study of cytomegalovirus exposure and HLA in healthy donors. The protocol was immunoSEQ multiplex PCR, while the TCRdb copy is restricted to in-frame clones and leaves out a portion. The sample comprises approximately 150,000 clones, around 78% of which are singletons, and 5.5% to 7% rests with the top ten. Specimen: PBMCs. These receptors were obtained from a woman aged 40 to 50 in good health and CMV-seropositive. Both conserved end residues are part of each CDR3. The D gene is left open where the match is weak. A clone size is listed for some rows: how often the clone was seen (once, few, many), or a class if it is expanded.

clone size,D gene,J gene,V gene,CDR3 DNA,CDR3 protein
-,TRBD2,TRBJ2-3,TRBV30,TGTGCCTGGATTGGCTTTAGCGGGAGACCTTCAGATACGCAGTATTTT,CAWIGFSGRPSDTQYF
few,TRBD2,TRBJ2-3,TRBV12-5,TGTGCTAGTGGGGGAGGGGCTTCGGGCACAGATACGCAGTATTTT,CASGGGASGTDTQYF
-,-,TRBJ1-4,TRBV2,TGTGCCAGCAGTCCCTTTCCGGTCGGAACTAATGAAAAACTGTTTTTT,CASSPFPVGTNEKLFF
few,-,TRBJ2-1,TRBV10-3,TGTGCCATCAGTGAGGAGTCGGATGAGCAGTTCTTC,CAISEESDEQFF
once,-,TRBJ2-7,TRBV4-1,TGCGCCAGCAGCCAAGATTGGGTGCTAGCCCGCTCCTACGAGCAGTACTTC,CASSQDWVLARSYEQYF
few,TRBD2,TRBJ2-7,TRBV27,TGTGCCAGCAAACTTCGAGCGGGGGGCCCCTACGAGCAGTACTTC,CASKLRAGGPYEQYF
-,-,TRBJ1-3,TRBV10-3,TGTGCCATCAGTGAGCCAGGCCGGGAGAGCTCTGGAAACACCATATATTTT,CAISEPGRESSGNTIYF
-,-,TRBJ2-7,TRBV7-9,TGTTCCAGCAGCTTAGACAACTCCTACGAGCAGTACTTC,CSSSLDNSYEQYF
-,-,TRBJ2-1,TRBV7-6,TGTGCCAGCAGCCTGCGGGTGGACGAGCAGTTCTTC,CASSLRVDEQFF
-,-,TRBJ1-5,TRBV2,TGTGCCAGCAGGGAGGATTTCCAGCCCCAGCATTTT,CASREDFQPQHF
few,TRBD1,TRBJ2-7,TRBV7-2,TGTGCCAGCAGCTCCGCCGCGACAGGGACCTACGAGCAGTACTTC,CASSSAATGTYEQYF
-,-,TRBJ1-2,TRBV19,TGTGCCACCCTGGGGGGACTTGGCTACACCTTC,CATLGGLGYTF
-,TRBD2,TRBJ2-3,TRBV10-3,TGTGCCATCAGCGACACTAACCAACTAGCGGAGGAGGGCACAGATACGCAGTATTTT,CAISDTNQLAEEGTDTQYF
-,-,TRBJ1-1,TRBV6-6,TGTGCCAGCAGTTACAAACAGGGTGGGACTGAAGCTTTCTTT,CASSYKQGGTEAFF
few,-,TRBJ2-7,TRBV5-1,TGCGCCAGCGCAAACCAGGGGCCAGCCTACGAGCAGTACTTC,CASANQGPAYEQYF
-,-,TRBJ1-2,TRBV7-7,TGTGCTAGCAGCTTAGCGAAGGTAGCCAGGGGTTTATCTGGCTACACCTTC,CASSLAKVARGLSGYTF
-,-,TRBJ1-1,TRBV10-3,TGTGCCATCAGGCCACAGGTAATGAACACTGAAGCTTTCTTT,CAIRPQVMNTEAFF
-,TRBD1,TRBJ1-3,TRBV7-6,TGTGCCAGCAGCCCAAAGGGGGCTACTGGAAACACCATATATTTT,CASSPKGATGNTIYF
-,TRBD1,TRBJ2-7,TRBV18,TGTGCCAGCTCACCACGACAGGGCGACGAGCAGTACTTC,CASSPRQGDEQYF
-,-,TRBJ2-6,TRBV14,TGTGCCAGCAGCCAATTTGCTGGACTGGGAATCTCTGGGGCCAACGTCCTGACTTTC,CASSQFAGLGISGANVLTF
-,TRBD2,TRBJ2-7,TRBV5-1,TGCGCCAGCAGCGATGCTAGCGGCTCCTACGAGCAGTACTTC,CASSDASGSYEQYF
-,TRBD1,TRBJ2-2,TRBV5-1,TGCGCCAGCAGACCCGGGACAGGGAACACCGGGGAGCTGTTTTTT,CASRPGTGNTGELFF
once,-,TRBJ2-7,TRBV4-1,TGCGCCAGCAGCCCAGACAGGGCGGGGAAACAACACGAGCAGTACTTC,CASSPDRAGKQHEQYF
few,TRBD1,TRBJ2-6,TRBV7-9,TGTGCCAGCAGCCATGACAGGGCTGGGGCCAACGTCCTGACTTTC,CASSHDRAGANVLTF
-,TRBD1,TRBJ2-1,TRBV7-9,TGTGCCAGCAGCTTAGATCCAGGGGGCCTTAATGAGCAGTTCTTC,CASSLDPGGLNEQFF
few,TRBD2,TRBJ2-1,TRBV28,TGTGCCAGCAGTTTGGGACTAGCGGAAGAACGGAATGAGCAGTTCTTC,CASSLGLAEERNEQFF
-,-,TRBJ1-2,TRBV28,TGTGCCAGCAGTTTCCTGGGGGCGAGGTATGGCTACACCTTC,CASSFLGARYGYTF
-,-,TRBJ1-5,TRBV27,TGTGCCAGCAGCTTACAGGGAGGGAATCAGCCCCAGCATTTT,CASSLQGGNQPQHF
-,TRBD1,TRBJ1-6,TRBV25-1,TGTGCCAGCAGTGCCCCCACATCTAGGACAGGGGGCGCGTCACCCCTCCACTTT,CASSAPTSRTGGASPLHF
-,TRBD1,TRBJ1-2,TRBV6-6,TGTGCCAGCACCATACAGGGGGACGGCTACACCTTC,CASTIQGDGYTF
-,-,TRBJ1-3,TRBV25-1,TGTGCCAGCAGCCGAAGGCAAGCCGGGGACACCATATATTTT,CASSRRQAGDTIYF
once,-,TRBJ1-1,TRBV5-1,TGCGCCAGCAGCTTGGGAGTCAGGGGCGAGTCTTCCCTCATGAACACTGAAGCTTTCTTT,CASSLGVRGESSLMNTEAFF
-,TRBD2,TRBJ2-5,TRBV4-1,TGCGCCAGCAGCCACAATAGCGGGTTAGAGACCCAGTACTTC,CASSHNSGLETQYF
-,TRBD1,TRBJ1-4,TRBV27,TGTGCCAGCAGTTTCGACAGGGGTGGGGGAAAACTGTTTTTT,CASSFDRGGGKLFF
-,TRBD1,TRBJ1-5,TRBV7-2,TGTGCCAGCAGCTTAGTAGGGGGACAGGCGAATCAGCCCCAGCATTTT,CASSLVGGQANQPQHF
-,TRBD1,TRBJ1-2,TRBV14,TGTGCCAGCAGCCAAGGCCAGGGACAGGAAGTTTATGGCTACACCTTC,CASSQGQGQEVYGYTF
once,TRBD2,TRBJ2-7,TRBV19,TGTGCCAGTAGTTTAGGGACTAGCGGTTCCTACGAGCAGTACTTC,CASSLGTSGSYEQYF
-,TRBD1,TRBJ1-3,TRBV30,TGTGCCTGCCGACAGGGAGCTGGAAACACCATATATTTT,CACRQGAGNTIYF
few,-,TRBJ1-4,TRBV28,TGTGCCAGCAACGGAAGGAGATATGAAAAACTGTTTTTT,CASNGRRYEKLFF
-,-,TRBJ1-5,TRBV19,TGTGCCAGTAGTATAGCCCGGGGGGGGCAGCCCCAGCATTTT,CASSIARGGQPQHF
-,-,TRBJ2-7,TRBV14,TGTGCCAGCAGCCAAGAGTATCGGCTAGCTTACGAGCAGTACTTC,CASSQEYRLAYEQYF
few,TRBD2,TRBJ2-3,TRBV10-2,TGCGCCAGCAGGGGAGCGGGACCAGATACGCAGTATTTT,CASRGAGPDTQYF
-,TRBD2,TRBJ2-1,TRBV29-1,TGCAGCGTTAGTTCGGGACTAGCGGGAGTCGATGAGCAGTTCTTC,CSVSSGLAGVDEQFF
-,TRBD1,TRBJ2-7,TRBV11-3,TGTGCCAGCAGCTTTTCCGGGACAGGGACCTACGAGCAGTACTTC,CASSFSGTGTYEQYF
few,-,TRBJ1-3,TRBV27,TGTGCCAGCAGCCCACAGGGAAACACCATATATTTT,CASSPQGNTIYF
-,-,TRBJ2-3,TRBV10-3,TGTGCCATCAGTGAGTCAAGGGGAAGTAGGGATACGCAGTATTTT,CAISESRGSRDTQYF
-,TRBD1,TRBJ1-3,TRBV4-2,TGTGCCAGCAGCACAGGGGTGTCTGGAAACACCATATATTTT,CASSTGVSGNTIYF